These T cell receptor beta chains were read from a single sample in a study of T cells after yellow fever vaccination. A single record per CDR3 protein comes from TCRdb applying MiXCR to the 5' RACE reads. This table has 200,000 to 250,000 distinct CDR3 sequences, 6.9% appearing once. Sequencing was performed on CD4+ T cells sorted from PBMCs, taken 15 days after the yellow fever booster vaccination. Receptor source: a man aged 30 to 39 who received the YFV17D yellow fever vaccine. Both conserved end residues are part of each CDR3. A D gene is named only where the DNA matches it firmly. Size values are once, few and many counts, or a class for expanded clones, and some rows have none.

few,-,TRBJ2-1,TRBV12-3/TRBV12-4,TGTGCCAGCCTCCGTGGGGACTACAATGAGCAGTTCTTC,CASLRGDYNEQFF
-,TRBD2,TRBJ2-7,TRBV7-9,TGTGCCAGCAGCGTCCGGGAGGCAGGGAGATACGAGCAGTACTTC,CASSVREAGRYEQYF
-,TRBD2,TRBJ2-4,TRBV20-1,TGCAGTGCTAGAGACCGCGGACTAGCGGGAGAGCAATACTTC,CSARDRGLAGEQYF
-,TRBD2,TRBJ2-2,TRBV5-1,TGCGCCAGCAGCTTGGGGCCCAGGACTAGCGGGACAAATGTCGGGGAGCTGTTTTTT,CASSLGPRTSGTNVGELFF
few,-,TRBJ1-1,TRBV18,TGTGCCAGCTCCTCCGACCTGGGCACTGAAGCTTTCTTT,CASSSDLGTEAFF
-,TRBD2,TRBJ2-3,TRBV7-2,TGTGCCAGCAGCATCGGACTAGACGCAGATACGCAGTATTTT,CASSIGLDADTQYF
-,-,TRBJ2-1,TRBV7-2,TGTGCCAGCAAGGGACTCCCCTACAATGAGCAGTTCTTC,CASKGLPYNEQFF
few,TRBD2,TRBJ2-1,TRBV7-3,TGTGCCAGCAGCTCCTTAGCGGGAGTAAGGTTGGGTGAGCAGTTCTTC,CASSSLAGVRLGEQFF
few,-,TRBJ2-5,TRBV5-1,TGCGCCAGCAGCTTTTTTCCCGCGGAGACCCAGTACTTC,CASSFFPAETQYF
many,-,TRBJ2-3,TRBV28,TGTGCCAGCAGTTTAGTCCCGAGATCCACAGATACGCAGTATTTT,CASSLVPRSTDTQYF
-,-,TRBJ2-7,TRBV5-1,TGCGCCAGCAGCCCGGCCCTGGGCGAGCAGTACTTC,CASSPALGEQYF
-,TRBD2,TRBJ2-2,TRBV5-6,TGTGGCAGCAGGCGGACTAGCGGGAGAACGCGCACCGGGGAGCTGTTTTTT,CGSRRTSGRTRTGELFF
-,TRBD2,TRBJ2-1,TRBV6-1,TGTGCCAGCAGTGAAGAACTAGCGGGTCACTACAATGAGCAGTTCTTC,CASSEELAGHYNEQFF
many,-,TRBJ1-6,TRBV7-9,TGTGCCAGCAGCTTATATGGGGGACGCTATAATTCACCCCTCCACTTT,CASSLYGGRYNSPLHF
many,-,TRBJ1-5,TRBV5-5,TGTGCCAGCAGTACCGCCGGGCGGCAGCCCCAGCATTTT,CASSTAGRQPQHF
-,-,TRBJ2-5,TRBV7-2,TGTGCCAGCAGCTTGGGACTGCCCGGAGAGACCCAGTACTTC,CASSLGLPGETQYF
many,-,TRBJ2-7,TRBV12-3/TRBV12-4,TGTGCCAGCAGTCCTCAGGGAGCAGTCTACGAGCAGTACTTC,CASSPQGAVYEQYF
many,-,TRBJ2-2,TRBV4-3,TGCGCCAGCAGCCAAGATAAGAGGAGCACCGGGGAGCTGTTTTTT,CASSQDKRSTGELFF
-,-,TRBJ1-2,TRBV11-2,TGTGCCAGCAGCATATTCTCCCAGGAGAATGGCTACACCTTC,CASSIFSQENGYTF
-,-,TRBJ2-7,TRBV7-2,TGTGCCAGCACCCTGGGTCCGGGCACCTACGAGCAGTACTTC,CASTLGPGTYEQYF
once,-,TRBJ2-5,TRBV20-1,TGCAGTGCTATCCAGCGACAGGCCCAAGAGACCCAGTACTTC,CSAIQRQAQETQYF
few,-,TRBJ1-1,TRBV2,TGTGCCAGCAGTGAATTGTTAACAGACACTGAAGCTTTCTTT,CASSELLTDTEAFF
-,-,TRBJ2-3,TRBV3-1,TGTGCCAGCAGGTCCGGGGCAGGGACTACGCAGTATTTT,CASRSGAGTTQYF
-,TRBD1,TRBJ1-1,TRBV30,TGTGCCTGGTCAGGGGGAAGAACGGAGATAAACACTGAAGCTTTCTTT,CAWSGGRTEINTEAFF
-,-,TRBJ2-1,TRBV19,TGTGCCAGTAGTAACCGGGGACTGGGCAATGAGCAGTTCTTC,CASSNRGLGNEQFF
many,TRBD2,TRBJ2-2,TRBV12-3/TRBV12-4,TGTGCCAGCAGTCCTAGCGGGAGGGACACCGGGGAGCTGTTTTTT,CASSPSGRDTGELFF
many,-,TRBJ2-7,TRBV6-2/TRBV6-3,TGTGCCAGCAGAGACGACAGCTCCTACGAGCAGTACTTC,CASRDDSSYEQYF
-,TRBD2,TRBJ2-1,TRBV11-2,TGTGCCAGCAGCTTAGTTTTATCTTTTGCCGGGACTAGGAGGAACAATGAGCAGTTCTTC,CASSLVLSFAGTRRNNEQFF
-,-,TRBJ1-2,TRBV7-9,TGTGCCAGCAGCTTCCTTGCCCGGGGGGTTCCTGGCTACACCTTC,CASSFLARGVPGYTF
-,TRBD2,TRBJ2-7,TRBV4-2,TGTGCCAGCAGCCAAGAGCTTTGGACTAGCGGGAGGGCCCTCTACGAGCAGTACTTC,CASSQELWTSGRALYEQYF
many,-,TRBJ1-1,TRBV18,TGTGCCAGCTCTCGACAGAATACTGAAGCTTTCTTT,CASSRQNTEAFF
-,TRBD2,TRBJ2-5,TRBV5-4,TGTGCCAGCAGCTCTAGCGGGAACCAAGAGACCCAGTACTTC,CASSSSGNQETQYF
many,-,TRBJ2-5,TRBV12-3/TRBV12-4,TGTGCCAGCTTTACAGGGTCAAGAGTAGAGACCCAGTACTTC,CASFTGSRVETQYF
few,TRBD2,TRBJ2-1,TRBV20-1,TGCAGTGCTTACGTAGCGGGAGGACCCCACAATGAGCAGTTCTTC,CSAYVAGGPHNEQFF
-,-,TRBJ1-4,TRBV5-1,TGCGCCAGTCAGGGGATCGGCGGGTCTAATGAAAAACTGTTTTTT,CASQGIGGSNEKLFF
-,-,TRBJ2-7,TRBV7-9,TGTTCCAGAAGCAGAGGGGGAAAAGGGAGCTACGAGCAGTACTTC,CSRSRGGKGSYEQYF
many,-,TRBJ2-1,TRBV29-1,TGCAGCTCCCTGTGGCGGGAATCCTACAATGAGCAGTTCTTC,CSSLWRESYNEQFF
-,-,TRBJ2-7,TRBV20-1,TGCAGTGCTAGTGTCTCCTACGAGCAGTACTTC,CSASVSYEQYF
many,-,TRBJ2-1,TRBV24-1,TGTGCCACCAGTGATGTAGACTCCTACAATGAGCAGTTCTTC,CATSDVDSYNEQFF
few,-,TRBJ1-2,TRBV20-1,TGCAGTGCGCGGGCAGGACATTCCAACTATGGCTACACCTTC,CSARAGHSNYGYTF
many,TRBD2,TRBJ2-2,TRBV20-1,TGCAGTGCTCCCAGACTAGCGGGAGCCGGGGAGCTGTTTTTT,CSAPRLAGAGELFF
few,TRBD1,TRBJ2-2,TRBV24-1,TGTGCCACCAGTGCTCCTCCGGGACAGGGGGCCGGGGAGCTGTTTTTT,CATSAPPGQGAGELFF
many,-,TRBJ2-3,TRBV12-3/TRBV12-4,TGTGCCAGCAGTTCGATTCGGGGGTCCGGCATAAATACGCAGTATTTT,CASSSIRGSGINTQYF
many,TRBD2,TRBJ2-1,TRBV12-3/TRBV12-4,TGTGCCAGCAGTGCTAGCGGGAGGGCCTCCTACAATGAGCAGTTCTTC,CASSASGRASYNEQFF
-,-,TRBJ2-3,TRBV18,TGTGCCAGCTCACCACCGGGACGAACAGATACGCAGTATTTT,CASSPPGRTDTQYF
many,-,TRBJ2-1,TRBV18,TGTGCCAGCTCACCACCGAGTGTGAGCTCCTACAATGAGCAGTTCTTC,CASSPPSVSSYNEQFF
-,-,TRBJ2-7,TRBV6-5,TGTGCCAGCAGTTACTCAGGAGTCCAGGGGAACGAGCAGTACTTC,CASSYSGVQGNEQYF
many,-,TRBJ2-1,TRBV5-1,TGCGCCAGCAGCTTGGAATGGGGCAATGAGCAGTTCTTC,CASSLEWGNEQFF